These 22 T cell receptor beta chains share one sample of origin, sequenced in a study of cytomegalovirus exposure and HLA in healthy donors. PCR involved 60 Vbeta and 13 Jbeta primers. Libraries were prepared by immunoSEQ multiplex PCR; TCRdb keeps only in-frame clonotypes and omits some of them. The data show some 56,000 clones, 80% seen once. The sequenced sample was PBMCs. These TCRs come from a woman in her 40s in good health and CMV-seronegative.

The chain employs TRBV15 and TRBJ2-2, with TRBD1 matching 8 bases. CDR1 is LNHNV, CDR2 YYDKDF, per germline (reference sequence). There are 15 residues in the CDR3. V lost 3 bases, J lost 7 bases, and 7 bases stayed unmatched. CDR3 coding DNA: TGTGCCACCAGCAGCATAGGACAGGGCATCGGGGAGCTGTTTTTT. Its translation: CATSSIGQGIGELFF. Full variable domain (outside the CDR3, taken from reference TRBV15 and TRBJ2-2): DAMVIQNPRYQVTQFGKPVTLSCSQTLNHNVMYWYQQKSSQAPKLLFHYYDKDFNNEADTPDNFQSRRPNTSFCFLDIRSPGLGDTAMYLCATSSIGQGIGELFFGEGSRLTVL.

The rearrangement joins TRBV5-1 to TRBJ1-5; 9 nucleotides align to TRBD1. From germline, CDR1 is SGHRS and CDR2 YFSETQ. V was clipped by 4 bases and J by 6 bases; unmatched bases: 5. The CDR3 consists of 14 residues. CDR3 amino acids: CASSKGQGGQPQHF. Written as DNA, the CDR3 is TGCGCCAGCAGCAAGGGACAGGGCGGTCAGCCCCAGCATTTT.

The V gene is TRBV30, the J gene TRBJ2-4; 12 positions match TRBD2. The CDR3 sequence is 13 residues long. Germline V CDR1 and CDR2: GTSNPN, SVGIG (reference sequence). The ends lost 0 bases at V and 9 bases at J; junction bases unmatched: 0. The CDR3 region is CAWSVLAGGIQYF. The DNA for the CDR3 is TGTGCCTGGAGTGTACTAGCGGGAGGCATTCAGTACTTC.

In DNA, the CDR3 is TGTGCCAGCAGTTACAACTACAATGAGCAGTTCTTC. Translated, it gives CASSYNYNEQFF. The rearrangement links TRBV28 to TRBJ2-1; D ambiguous. The CDR3 consists of 12 residues. V was cut by 4 bases and J by 3 bases, with 4 bases left in between. Germline V CDR1 and CDR2: MDHEN, SYDVKM.

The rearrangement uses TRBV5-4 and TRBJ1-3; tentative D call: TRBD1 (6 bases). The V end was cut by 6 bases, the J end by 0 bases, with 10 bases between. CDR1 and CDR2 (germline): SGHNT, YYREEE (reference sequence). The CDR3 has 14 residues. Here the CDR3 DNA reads TGTGCCAGCACCCGGGACATCTCTGGAAACACCATATATTTT. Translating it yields CASTRDISGNTIYF.

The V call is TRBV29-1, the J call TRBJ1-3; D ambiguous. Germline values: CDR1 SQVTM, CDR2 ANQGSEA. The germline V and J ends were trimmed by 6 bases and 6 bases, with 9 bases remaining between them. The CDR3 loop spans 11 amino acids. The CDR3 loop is CSVGGKNTIYF. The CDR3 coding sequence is TGCAGCGTAGGAGGAAAAAACACCATATATTTT.

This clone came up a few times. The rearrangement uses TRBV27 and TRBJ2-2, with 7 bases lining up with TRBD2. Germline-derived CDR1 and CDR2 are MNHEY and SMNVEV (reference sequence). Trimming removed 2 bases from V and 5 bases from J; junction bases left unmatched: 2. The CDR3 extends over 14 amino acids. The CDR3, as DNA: TGTGCCAGCAGTTTAGCGGGAGTTACCGGGGAGCTGTTTTTT. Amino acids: CASSLAGVTGELFF.

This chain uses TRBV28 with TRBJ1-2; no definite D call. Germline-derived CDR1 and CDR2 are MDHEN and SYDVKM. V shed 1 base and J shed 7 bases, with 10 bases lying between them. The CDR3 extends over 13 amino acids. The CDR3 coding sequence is TGTGCCAGCAGTTTATTTCCTGGCGGTGGCTACACCTTC. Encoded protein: CASSLFPGGGYTF.

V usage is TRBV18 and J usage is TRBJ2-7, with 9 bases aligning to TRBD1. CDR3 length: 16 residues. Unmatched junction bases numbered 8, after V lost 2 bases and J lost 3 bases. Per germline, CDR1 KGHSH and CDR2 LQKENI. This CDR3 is CASSPSDRGTLYEQYF. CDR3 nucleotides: TGTGCCAGCTCACCATCAGACAGGGGGACCCTCTACGAGCAGTACTTC.

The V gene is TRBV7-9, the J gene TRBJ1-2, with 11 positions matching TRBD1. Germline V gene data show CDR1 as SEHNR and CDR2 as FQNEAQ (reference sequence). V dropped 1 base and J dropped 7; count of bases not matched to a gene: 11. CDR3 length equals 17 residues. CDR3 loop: CASSLDLPDRGLVGYTF. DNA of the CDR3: TGTGCCAGCAGCTTAGATTTGCCGGACAGGGGGCTTGTTGGCTACACCTTC.

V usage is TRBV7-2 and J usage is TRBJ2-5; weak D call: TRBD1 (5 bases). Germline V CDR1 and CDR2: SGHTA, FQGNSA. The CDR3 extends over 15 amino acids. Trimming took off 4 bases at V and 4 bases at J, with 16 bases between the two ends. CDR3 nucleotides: TGTGCCAGCAGCTCCCGGCAGGGTTTCCCAGAGACCCAGTACTTC. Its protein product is CASSSRQGFPETQYF.

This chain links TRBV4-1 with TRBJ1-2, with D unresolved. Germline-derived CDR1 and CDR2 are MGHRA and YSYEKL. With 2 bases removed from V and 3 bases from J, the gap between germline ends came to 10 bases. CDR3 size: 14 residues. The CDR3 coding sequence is TGCGCCAGCAGCCAAATGTTCAGATACTATGGCTACACCTTC. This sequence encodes CASSQMFRYYGYTF.

The CDR3 protein is CASSPGQGASRAEAFF. In DNA, the CDR3 is TGTGCCAGCTCACCGGGACAGGGGGCGAGTCGGGCTGAAGCTTTCTTT. The rearrangement joins TRBV18 to TRBJ1-1, with 12 bases identical to TRBD1. With V trimmed by 3 bases and J by 6 bases, 8 bases remained unmatched. The CDR3 sequence is 16 residues long. CDR1 and CDR2 (germline): KGHSH, LQKENI.

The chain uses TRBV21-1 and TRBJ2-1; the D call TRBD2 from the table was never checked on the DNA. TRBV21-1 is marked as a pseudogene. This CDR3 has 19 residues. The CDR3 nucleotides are TGTGCCAGTAACCATCCGGGGACTAGCGGGGTTAGCTCCTACAATGAGCAGTTCTTC. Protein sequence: CASNHPGTSGVSSYNEQFF.

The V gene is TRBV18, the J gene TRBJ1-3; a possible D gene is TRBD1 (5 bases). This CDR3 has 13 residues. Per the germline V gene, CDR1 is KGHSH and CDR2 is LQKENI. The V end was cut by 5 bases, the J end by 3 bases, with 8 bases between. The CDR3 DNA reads TGTGCCAGCTCATTCGGGGGTGGAAACACCATATATTTT. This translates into CASSFGGGNTIYF.

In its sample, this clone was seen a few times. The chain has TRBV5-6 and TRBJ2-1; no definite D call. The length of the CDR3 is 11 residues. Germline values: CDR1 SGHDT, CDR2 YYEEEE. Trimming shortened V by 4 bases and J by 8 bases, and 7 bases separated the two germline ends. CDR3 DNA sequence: TGTGCCAGCAGCCTTGGCCATGAGCAGTTCTTC. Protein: CASSLGHEQFF.

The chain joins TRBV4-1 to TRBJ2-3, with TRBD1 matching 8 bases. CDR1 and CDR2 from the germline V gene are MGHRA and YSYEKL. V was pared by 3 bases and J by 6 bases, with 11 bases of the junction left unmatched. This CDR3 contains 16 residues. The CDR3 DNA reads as TGCGCCAGCAGCCATTCAAGGACAGGGAGTGGCGATACGCAGTATTTT. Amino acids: CASSHSRTGSGDTQYF.

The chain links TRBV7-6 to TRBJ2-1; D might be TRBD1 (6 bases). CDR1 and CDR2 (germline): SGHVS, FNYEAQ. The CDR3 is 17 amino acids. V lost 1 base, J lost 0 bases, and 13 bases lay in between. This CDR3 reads CASSLVGQGSSYNEQFF. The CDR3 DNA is TGTGCCAGCAGCTTAGTAGGGCAGGGGAGCTCCTACAATGAGCAGTTCTTC.

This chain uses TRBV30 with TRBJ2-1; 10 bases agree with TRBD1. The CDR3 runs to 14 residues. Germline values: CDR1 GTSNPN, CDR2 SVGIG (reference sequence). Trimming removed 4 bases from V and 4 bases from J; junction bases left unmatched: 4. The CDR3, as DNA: TGTGCCTGGAATCGGGGACAGGGGTACAATGAGCAGTTCTTC. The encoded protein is CAWNRGQGYNEQFF. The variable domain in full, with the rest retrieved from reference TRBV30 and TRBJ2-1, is SQTIHQWPATLVQPVGSPLSLECTVEGTSNPNLYWYRQAAGRGLQLLFYSVGIGQISSEVPQNLSASRPQDRQFILSSKKLLLSDSGFYLCAWNRGQGYNEQFFGPGTRLTVL.

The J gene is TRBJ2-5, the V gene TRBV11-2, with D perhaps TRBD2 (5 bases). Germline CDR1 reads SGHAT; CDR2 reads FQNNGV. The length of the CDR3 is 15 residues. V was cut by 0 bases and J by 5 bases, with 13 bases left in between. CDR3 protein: CASSLDGHSGETQYF. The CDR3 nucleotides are TGTGCCAGCAGCTTAGACGGTCACTCGGGGGAGACCCAGTACTTC.

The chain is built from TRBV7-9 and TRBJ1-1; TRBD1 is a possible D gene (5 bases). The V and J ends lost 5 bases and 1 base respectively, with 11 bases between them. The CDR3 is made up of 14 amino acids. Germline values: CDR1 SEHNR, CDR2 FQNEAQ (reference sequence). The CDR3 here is CASSQGLRNTEAFF. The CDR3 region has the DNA TGTGCCAGCAGCCAGGGACTCAGGAACACTGAAGCTTTCTTT.

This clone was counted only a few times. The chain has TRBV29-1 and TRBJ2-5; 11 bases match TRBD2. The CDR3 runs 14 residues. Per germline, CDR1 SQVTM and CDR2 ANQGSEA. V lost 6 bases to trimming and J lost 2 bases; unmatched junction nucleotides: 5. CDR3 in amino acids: CSVDGTSGQETQYF. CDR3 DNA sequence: TGCAGCGTCGATGGGACTAGCGGACAAGAGACCCAGTACTTC.